The next 32 T cell receptor beta chains were all read from a single sample in a study of cytomegalovirus exposure and HLA in healthy donors (dated by TCRdb to 2017 to 2019). To prepare the library, the immunoSEQ multiplex PCR assay was applied. Imported from immuneACCESS, the table was reduced by TCRdb to in-frame sequences with V and J called. These copies leave out some clones; in studies compared against another copy, an unresolved V gene accounts for under half, and the cause of the remainder is not known. The sample table shows some 110,000 clones, and around 94% are seen once. Of the sample, more than 0.9% falls within the top ten clones. Material: PBMCs. Receptors were obtained from a woman aged 18-29 years in good health and CMV-seronegative.

The chain uses TRBV30 and TRBJ2-5, with a weak D call TRBD2 (5 bases). The CDR3 is 14 residues long. CDR1 and CDR2 (germline): GTSNPN, SVGIG (reference sequence). Trimming removed 3 bases from V and 2 bases from J, with 13 bases in between. In DNA, the CDR3 is TGTGCCTGGAGGGAGAAACCGGGGCAAGAGACCCAGTACTTC. Translation: CAWREKPGQETQYF.

CDR3: CASSIAGGYYNEQFF. DNA for the CDR3: TGTGCCAGTAGTATAGCGGGGGGCTACTACAATGAGCAGTTCTTC. The chain carries TRBV19 and TRBJ2-1; perhaps TRBD2 as D (7 bases). Looked up from germline, CDR1 is LNHDA and CDR2 is SQIVND (reference sequence). V lost 1 base and J lost 3, with 10 bases in between. The CDR3 length is 15 residues.

This chain links TRBV28 with TRBJ2-2; maybe TRBD1 (5 bases). The CDR3 has 13 residues. Germline assignment: CDR1 MDHEN and CDR2 SYDVKM. Trimming stripped 2 bases from V and 10 bases from J, with 11 bases between. CDR3 nucleotide sequence: TGTGCCAGCAGTTTAATTGACAGCCCGGAGCTGTTTTTT. Translated: CASSLIDSPELFF. The variable domain in full, with the rest retrieved from reference TRBV28 and TRBJ2-2, is DVKVTQSSRYLVKRTGEKVFLECVQDMDHENMFWYRQDPGLGLRLIYFSYDVKMKEKGDIPEGYSVSREKKERFSLILESASTNQTSMYLCASSLIDSPELFFGEGSRLTVL.

The chain carries TRBV9 and TRBJ1-1; D is possibly TRBD1 (5 bases). This CDR3 spans 14 amino acids. Germline CDR1 is SGDLS and CDR2 is YYNGEE. Trimming removed 0 bases from V and 0 bases from J, with 6 bases in between. CDR3 loop: CASSVGQMNTEAFF. The CDR3 nucleotides are TGTGCCAGCAGCGTAGGACAGATGAACACTGAAGCTTTCTTT.

This chain connects TRBV7-3 to TRBJ2-7, with a tentative D call TRBD2 (6 bases). V was shortened by 5 bases and J by 2 bases, with 13 bases between the two germline ends. The germline CDR1 and CDR2 sequences are SGHTA and FQGTGA. The CDR3 covers 14 residues. CDR3 in amino acids: CASSPGAGTYEQYF. The DNA of the CDR3 is TGTGCCAGCAGCCCAGGCGCGGGGACCTACGAGCAGTACTTC. The entire variable domain, with the rest obtained from reference TRBV7-3 and TRBJ2-7, is as follows: GAGVSQTPSNKVTEKGKYVELRCDPISGHTALYWYRQSLGQGPEFLIYFQGTGAADDSGLPNDRFFAVRPEGSVSTLKIQRTERGDSAVYLCASSPGAGTYEQYFGPGTRLTVT.

The genes are TRBV2 and TRBJ1-2; 10 nucleotides agree with TRBD1. V was pared by 6 bases and J by 2 bases, with 6 bases of the junction left unmatched. The CDR3 runs 15 residues. Germline V gene lookup returns CDR1 SNHLY and CDR2 FYNNEI. Written as DNA, the CDR3 is TGTGCCAGCAGGAGGGGACAGGGGAGGAACTATGGCTACACCTTC. This gives the protein CASRRGQGRNYGYTF.

The chain combines TRBV5-1 with TRBJ1-2, with 9 bases identical to TRBD1. Germline V gene data show CDR1 as SGHRS and CDR2 as YFSETQ. V dropped 4 bases and J dropped 8; count of bases not matched to a gene: 6. This CDR3 has 13 residues. The CDR3 loop reads CASSKDRGDGYTF. The CDR3 coding sequence is TGCGCCAGCAGCAAGGACAGGGGTGACGGCTACACCTTC.

The chain has TRBV30 and TRBJ1-2, with a possible D match to TRBD1 (5 bases). Trimming cost V 8 bases and J 5 bases, with 21 bases left between them. The CDR3 is made up of 14 amino acids. Germline assignment: CDR1 GTSNPN and CDR2 SVGIG (reference sequence). CDR3 DNA: TGTGCCAGTCTACCCTCGCGGGGCCTATATGGCTACACCTTC. It encodes CASLPSRGLYGYTF.

V usage is TRBV29-1 and J usage is TRBJ1-1; 7 bases fit TRBD1. With 7 bases clipped from V and 5 bases from J, the junction kept 7 bases outside the gene matches. This CDR3 is built from 12 residues. The germline V gene encodes CDR1 SQVTM and CDR2 ANQGSEA. In DNA form, the CDR3 reads TGCAGCGGAGACAGGGATGGGACTGAAGCTTTCTTT. Translation gives CSGDRDGTEAFF. Supplemented by reference TRBV29-1 and TRBJ1-1, the full variable domain reads SAVISQKPSRDICQRGTSLTIQCQVDSQVTMMFWYRQQPGQSLTLIATANQGSEATYESGFVIDKFPISRPNLTFSTLTVSNMSPEDSSIYLCSGDRDGTEAFFGQGTRLTVV.

Only one count was recorded for this clone. V is TRBV7-2 and J is TRBJ1-5; the D is unclear. V lost 5 bases, J lost 5 bases, and 7 bases lay in between. This CDR3 comprises 12 residues. CDR1 and CDR2 from the germline V gene are SGHTA and FQGNSA. The CDR3 bases are TGTGCCAGCAGCGCGGGGTATCAGCCCCAGCATTTT. Encoded protein: CASSAGYQPQHF.

This chain links TRBV5-4 with TRBJ2-3; TRBD2 matches at 9 bases. Trimming took 0 bases from V and 4 from J; bases not matched to a gene: 9. Per the germline V gene, CDR1 is SGHNT and CDR2 is YYREEE (reference sequence). There are 17 residues in the CDR3. CDR3 in amino acids: CASSLVGGGAFADTQYF. Written as DNA, the CDR3 is TGTGCCAGCAGCTTGGTTGGCGGGGGGGCTTTCGCAGATACGCAGTATTTT.

V and J are TRBV5-1 and TRBJ1-2; D unclear. The CDR3 sequence is 15 residues long. V was shortened by 2 bases and J by 4 bases, with 15 bases between the two germline ends. Germline V gene data show CDR1 as SGHRS and CDR2 as YFSETQ. CDR3 nucleotide sequence: TGCGCCAGCAGCTTAGATGTGCCCTCGGGCTATGGCTACACCTTC. Protein sequence: CASSLDVPSGYGYTF.

The chain recombines TRBV30 with TRBJ2-3; D is perhaps TRBD2 (7 bases). Trimming cost V 0 bases and J 2 bases, with 9 bases left between them. Germline CDR1 is GTSNPN and CDR2 is SVGIG (reference sequence). The CDR3 runs to 14 residues. CDR3 in amino acids: CAWSVGGATDTQYF. In DNA form, the CDR3 reads TGTGCCTGGAGTGTAGGGGGGGCCACAGATACGCAGTATTTT.

The chain combines TRBV5-1 with TRBJ2-7; 11 bases are a match to TRBD1. Germline CDR1 and CDR2: SGHRS and YFSETQ. The junction had 11 bases not matched to a gene; V was cut back by 0 bases and J by 6 bases. The CDR3 is 17 amino acids. CDR3 nucleotide sequence: TGCGCCAGCAGCTTGGCGGCTTCGACCGGGACAGGGGGCGAGCAGTACTTC. This sequence encodes CASSLAASTGTGGEQYF.

The chain carries TRBV10-3 and TRBJ2-3; TRBD2 matches 11 bases. The V and J ends lost 5 bases and 8 bases, in that order; junction bases with no gene match: 9. CDR1 ENHRY and CDR2 SYGVKD come from the germline V gene. The CDR3 is 15 residues long. CDR3 sequence: CAISNSGGDRGTQYF. DNA for the CDR3: TGTGCCATCAGTAATAGCGGGGGGGACCGGGGTACGCAGTATTTT.

This chain uses TRBV9 with TRBJ2-7, with TRBD1 matching over 7 bases. CDR1 is SGDLS and CDR2 is YYNGEE in the germline V gene. The CDR3 runs to 17 residues. V lost 4 bases and J lost 1; bases outside the gene matches: 14. CDR3 residues: CASSSPGRGTDSYEQYF. For the CDR3, the DNA is TGTGCCAGCAGCTCACCTGGAAGGGGGACAGATTCCTACGAGCAGTACTTC. Based on the CDR3 plus reference TRBV9 and TRBJ2-7, the full variable domain is DSGVTQTPKHLITATGQRVTLRCSPRSGDLSVYWYQQSLDQGLQFLIQYYNGEERAKGNILERFSAQQFPDLHSELNLSSLELGDSALYFCASSSPGRGTDSYEQYFGPGTRLTVT.

J is TRBJ1-2 and V is TRBV5-1; D uncertain. V lost 7 bases, J lost 4 bases, and 11 bases lay in between. CDR3 length equals 12 residues. Germline loops: CDR1 SGHRS, CDR2 YFSETQ. The CDR3, as DNA: TGCGCCAGCGCGCCCGGTACCTATGGCTACACCTTC. It yields the protein CASAPGTYGYTF.

The CDR3 protein is CASSQANTQAYEQYF. CDR3 in DNA: TGCGCCAGCAGCCAAGCAAACACCCAAGCCTACGAGCAGTACTTC. The chain recombines TRBV4-1 with TRBJ2-7; unclear D gene. Germline CDR1 and CDR2: MGHRA and YSYEKL. V was clipped by 1 base and J by 2 bases, with 12 bases between them. The CDR3 covers 15 residues.

This chain connects TRBV4-1 to TRBJ1-4; D is unresolved. CDR1 is MGHRA, CDR2 YSYEKL, per germline. Trimming pared 0 bases from V and 8 bases from J, leaving 16 bases between. The CDR3 runs to 16 residues. The CDR3 nucleotides read TGCGCCAGCAGCCAAGATTACGGGAGCCCGGGGGAAAAACTGTTTTTT. It translates to CASSQDYGSPGEKLFF.

The chain links TRBV28 to TRBJ2-7; D unresolved. Trimming took off 3 bases at V and 6 bases at J, with 15 bases between the two ends. Germline CDR1 MDHEN, CDR2 SYDVKM. This CDR3 region has 14 residues. CDR3 bases: TGTGCCAGCAGTTTCGACCAAAGTACTACCGAGCAGTACTTC. The encoded protein is CASSFDQSTTEQYF.

The V gene is TRBV5-1, the J gene TRBJ2-3; D is possibly TRBD2 (5 bases). This CDR3 is 14 amino acids long. Germline V gives CDR1 SGHRS, CDR2 YFSETQ. The ends were cut back, 1 base at V and 3 bases at J, with 9 bases in the middle. DNA of the CDR3: TGCGCCAGCAGCTTGCTCGGGGAAACAGATACGCAGTATTTT. Translation gives CASSLLGETDTQYF.

The V and J genes are TRBV5-1 and TRBJ2-1, with D possibly being TRBD2 (6 bases). Germline V lookup: CDR1 SGHRS, CDR2 YFSETQ. V was shortened by 2 bases and J by 6 bases, with 6 bases between the two germline ends. The CDR3 spans 12 residues. In DNA, the CDR3 is TGCGCCAGCAGCTTCGGGGGCAATGAGCAGTTCTTC. It encodes CASSFGGNEQFF. The full variable domain, completed using reference TRBV5-1 and TRBJ2-1, is KAGVTQTPRYLIKTRGQQVTLSCSPISGHRSVSWYQQTPGQGLQFLFEYFSETQRNKGNFPGRFSGRQFSNSRSEMNVSTLELGDSALYLCASSFGGNEQFFGPGTRLTVL.

This chain uses TRBV6-6 with TRBJ1-2; 7 bases fit TRBD1. Looked up from germline, CDR1 is MNHNY and CDR2 is SVGAGI (reference sequence). The V and J ends lost 7 bases and 4 bases, in that order; junction bases with no gene match: 6. The CDR3 is made up of 13 amino acids. CDR3 nucleotides: TGTGCCAGCACCTCCGACAGGGCCTATGGCTACACCTTC. The encoded protein is CASTSDRAYGYTF.

The chain joins TRBV7-9 to TRBJ2-2, with a weak D call TRBD1 (6 bases). Germline V gene sequence: CDR1 SEHNR, CDR2 FQNEAQ (reference sequence). Trimming left V 11 bases short and J 0 bases short, with 7 bases between. The length of the CDR3 is 12 residues. CDR3 nucleotides: TGTGCCCCAGGGGCGAACACCGGGGAGCTGTTTTTT. It specifies CAPGANTGELFF.

This rearrangement joins TRBV2 to TRBJ2-1; 11 bases align to TRBD2. Germline lookup yields CDR1 SNHLY and CDR2 FYNNEI. The CDR3 runs to 15 residues. Germline trimming cut 6 bases from V and 8 bases from J; bases unmatched to any gene: 9. CDR3 residues: CASRLLSGGGDEQFF. The CDR3 DNA reads TGTGCCAGCAGGCTACTTAGCGGGGGGGGAGATGAGCAGTTCTTC.

J is TRBJ2-3 and V is TRBV5-1; 7 bases map to TRBD2. CDR3 size: 13 residues. Losses at the gene ends were 6 bases for V and 5 bases for J; bases not matched to a gene: 6. Per the germline V gene, CDR1 is SGHRS and CDR2 is YFSETQ. The CDR3 sequence is CASTTGEGDTQYF. In DNA form, the CDR3 reads TGCGCCAGCACCACGGGGGAGGGAGATACGCAGTATTTT.

This sequence joins TRBV7-3 and TRBJ2-1; no reliable D call. The CDR3 extends over 14 amino acids. Germline CDR1 reads SGHTA; CDR2 reads FQGTGA. V lost 4 bases and J 5 bases, leaving 12 bases between the germline ends. This CDR3 is CASSSPNYHNEQFF. The CDR3 nucleotides are TGTGCCAGCAGCTCCCCCAACTACCACAATGAGCAGTTCTTC.

The V and J genes are TRBV7-3 and TRBJ2-3, with 7 bases lining up with TRBD1. The CDR3 has 13 amino acids. The germline CDR1 and CDR2 sequences are SGHTA and FQGTGA. The V segment lost 5 bases and the J segment 4 bases; nucleotides outside the gene matches: 3. The CDR3 DNA follows: TGTGCCAGCAGCAGCCAGGGGGCAGATACGCAGTATTTT. It translates to CASSSQGADTQYF. Using reference TRBV7-3 and TRBJ2-3 for the parts outside the CDR3, the full variable domain is GAGVSQTPSNKVTEKGKYVELRCDPISGHTALYWYRQSLGQGPEFLIYFQGTGAADDSGLPNDRFFAVRPEGSVSTLKIQRTERGDSAVYLCASSSQGADTQYFGPGTRLTVL.

V gene TRBV10-3 combines with J gene TRBJ2-7, with D maybe TRBD2 (5 bases). V was cut by 5 bases and J by 1 base, with 24 bases left in between. The germline CDR1 and CDR2 sequences are ENHRY and SYGVKD. This CDR3 spans 18 amino acids. The CDR3 is CAISLRLRGSSESYEQYF. CDR3 sequence (DNA): TGTGCCATCAGTCTCCGCCTCCGGGGAAGTTCTGAGTCCTACGAGCAGTACTTC.

The chain couples TRBV30 to TRBJ2-7, with TRBD2 matching 12 bases. The CDR3 length is 13 residues. The V segment lost 1 base and the J segment 11 bases; nucleotides outside the gene matches: 6. Germline V gives CDR1 GTSNPN, CDR2 SVGIG (reference sequence). The CDR3 DNA is TGTGCCTGGAGTGCGCGGACTAGCGGGGCGGAGTACTTC. It codes for CAWSARTSGAEYF.

This clone was seen once. This chain joins TRBV27 and TRBJ1-1; D is perhaps TRBD1 (5 bases). Germline V CDR1 and CDR2: MNHEY, SMNVEV (reference sequence). Trimming pared 8 bases from V and 1 base from J, leaving 11 bases between. CDR3 length: 13 amino acids. This CDR3 is CASGFQGNTEAFF. CDR3 bases: TGTGCCAGCGGATTTCAGGGGAACACTGAAGCTTTCTTT.

This clone was counted a few times. The V and J genes are TRBV11-2 and TRBJ2-7; no firm D call. V lost 5 bases to trimming and J lost 4 bases, with 9 bases between them. The germline gives CDR1 SGHAT, CDR2 FQNNGV. CDR3 length: 12 residues. The CDR3 spells CASSPDLYEQYF. Here the CDR3 DNA reads TGTGCCAGCAGCCCAGATCTTTACGAGCAGTACTTC.